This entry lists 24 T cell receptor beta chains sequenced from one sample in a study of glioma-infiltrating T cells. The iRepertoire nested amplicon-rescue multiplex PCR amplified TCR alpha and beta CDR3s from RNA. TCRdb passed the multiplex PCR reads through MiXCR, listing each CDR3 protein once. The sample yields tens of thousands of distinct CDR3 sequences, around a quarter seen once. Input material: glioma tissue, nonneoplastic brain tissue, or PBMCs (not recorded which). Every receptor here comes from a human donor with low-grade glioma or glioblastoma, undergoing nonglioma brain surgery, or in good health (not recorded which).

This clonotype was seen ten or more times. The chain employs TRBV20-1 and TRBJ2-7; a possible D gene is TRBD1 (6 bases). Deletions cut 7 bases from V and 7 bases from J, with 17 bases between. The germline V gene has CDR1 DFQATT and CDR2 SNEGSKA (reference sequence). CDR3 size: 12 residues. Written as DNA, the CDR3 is TGCAGTGTAATGGCAGGGGCTTTTGAGCAGTACTTC. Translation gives CSVMAGAFEQYF.

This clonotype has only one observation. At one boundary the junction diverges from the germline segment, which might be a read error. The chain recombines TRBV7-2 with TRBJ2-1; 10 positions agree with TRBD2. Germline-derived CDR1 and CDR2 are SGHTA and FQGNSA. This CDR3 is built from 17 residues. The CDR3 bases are TGTGCCCGCAGCTTATATTCTAGCGGGGGAGCCTACAATGAGCAGTTCTTC. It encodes CARSLYSSGGAYNEQFF.

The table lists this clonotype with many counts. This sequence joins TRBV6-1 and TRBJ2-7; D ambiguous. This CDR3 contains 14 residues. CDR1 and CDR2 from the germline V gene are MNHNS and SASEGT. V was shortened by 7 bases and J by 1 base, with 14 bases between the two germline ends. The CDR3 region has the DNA TGTGCCAGCAACTTCCAGGTCGATTCCTACGAGCAGTACTTC. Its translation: CASNFQVDSYEQYF.

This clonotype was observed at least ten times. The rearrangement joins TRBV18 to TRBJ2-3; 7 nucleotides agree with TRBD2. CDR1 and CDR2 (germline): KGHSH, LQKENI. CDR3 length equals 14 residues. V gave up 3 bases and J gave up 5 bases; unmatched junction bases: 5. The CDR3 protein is CASSPSGDRDTQYF. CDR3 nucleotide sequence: TGTGCCAGCTCACCGAGCGGGGACCGAGATACGCAGTATTTT. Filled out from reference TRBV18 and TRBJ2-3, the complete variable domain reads NAGVMQNPRHLVRRRGQEARLRCSPMKGHSHVYWYRQLPEEGLKFMVYLQKENIIDESGMPKERFSAEFPKEGPSILRIQQVVRGDSAAYFCASSPSGDRDTQYFGPGTRLTVL.

The CDR3 loop reads CASSGPGLNTEAFF. The CDR3 DNA reads as TGCGCCAGCAGCGGCCCTGGGCTGAACACTGAAGCTTTCTTT. This chain links TRBV4-1 with TRBJ1-1; no reliable D call. The CDR3 runs 14 residues. V lost 5 bases, J lost 0 bases, and 10 bases lay in between. The germline V gene has CDR1 MGHRA and CDR2 YSYEKL.

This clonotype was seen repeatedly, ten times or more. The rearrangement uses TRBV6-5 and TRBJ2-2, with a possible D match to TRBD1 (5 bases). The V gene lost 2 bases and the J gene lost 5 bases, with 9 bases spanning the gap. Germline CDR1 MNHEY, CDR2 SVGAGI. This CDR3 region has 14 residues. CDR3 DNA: TGTGCCAGCAGTTACGGCGGACAAACCGGGGAGCTGTTTTTT. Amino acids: CASSYGGQTGELFF.

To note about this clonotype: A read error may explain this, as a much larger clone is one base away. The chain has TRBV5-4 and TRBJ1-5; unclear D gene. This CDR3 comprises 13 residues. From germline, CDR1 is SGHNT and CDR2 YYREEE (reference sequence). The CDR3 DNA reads TGTTCCAGCAGCTTGGCGCTCAATCAGCCCCAGCATTTT. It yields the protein CSSSLALNQPQHF.

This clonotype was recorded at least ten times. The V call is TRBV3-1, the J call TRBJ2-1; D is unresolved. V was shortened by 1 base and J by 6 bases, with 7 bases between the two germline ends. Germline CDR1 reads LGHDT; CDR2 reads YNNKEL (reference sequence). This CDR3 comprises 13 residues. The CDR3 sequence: CASSQAPSNEQFF. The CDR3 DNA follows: TGTGCCAGCAGCCAAGCTCCGAGCAATGAGCAGTTCTTC.

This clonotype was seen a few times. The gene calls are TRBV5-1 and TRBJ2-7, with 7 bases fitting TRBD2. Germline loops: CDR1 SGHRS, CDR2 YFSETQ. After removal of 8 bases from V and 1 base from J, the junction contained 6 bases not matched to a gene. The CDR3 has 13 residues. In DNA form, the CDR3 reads TGCGCCAGTGCTTACGGGGGGTCCTACGAGCAGTACTTC. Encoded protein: CASAYGGSYEQYF.

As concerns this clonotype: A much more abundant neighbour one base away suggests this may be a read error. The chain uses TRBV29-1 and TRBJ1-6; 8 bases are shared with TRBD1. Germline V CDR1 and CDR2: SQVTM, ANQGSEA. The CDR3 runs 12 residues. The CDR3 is CSAGTGNSPLNF. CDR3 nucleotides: TGCAGCGCCGGGACAGGAAATTCACCCCTCAACTTT.

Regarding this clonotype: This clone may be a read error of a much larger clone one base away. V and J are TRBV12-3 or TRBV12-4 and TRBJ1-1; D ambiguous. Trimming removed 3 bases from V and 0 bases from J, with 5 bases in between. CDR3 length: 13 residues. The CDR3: CASSFRLNTEAFF. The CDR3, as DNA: TGTGCCAGCAGTTTCAGGTTGAACACTGAAGCTTTCTTT.

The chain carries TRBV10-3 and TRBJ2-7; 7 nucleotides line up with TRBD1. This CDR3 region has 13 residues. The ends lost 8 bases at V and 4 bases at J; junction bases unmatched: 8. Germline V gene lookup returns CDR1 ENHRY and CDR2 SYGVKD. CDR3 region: CAIGRDRSYEQYF. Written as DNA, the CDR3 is TGTGCCATCGGACGGGACAGATCTTACGAGCAGTACTTC.

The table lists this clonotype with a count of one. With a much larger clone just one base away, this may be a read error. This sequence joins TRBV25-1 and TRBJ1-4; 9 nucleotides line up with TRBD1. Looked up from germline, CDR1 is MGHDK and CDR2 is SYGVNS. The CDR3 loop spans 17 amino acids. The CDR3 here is CASSEPTGGWSNEKMFF. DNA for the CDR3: TGTGCCAGCAGTGAGCCTACAGGGGGCTGGTCTAATGAAAAAATGTTTTTT.

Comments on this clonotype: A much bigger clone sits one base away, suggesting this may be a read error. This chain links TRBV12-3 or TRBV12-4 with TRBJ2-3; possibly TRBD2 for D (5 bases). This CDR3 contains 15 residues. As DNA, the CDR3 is TGTGTCAGCAGACCGGACTGGACGAGCACAGATACGCAGTATTTT. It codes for CVSRPDWTSTDTQYF.

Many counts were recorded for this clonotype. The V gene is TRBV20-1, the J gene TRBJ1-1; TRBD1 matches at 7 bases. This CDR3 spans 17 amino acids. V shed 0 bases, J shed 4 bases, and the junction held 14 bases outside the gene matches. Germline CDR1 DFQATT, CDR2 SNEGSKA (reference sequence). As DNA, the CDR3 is TGCAGTGCTAGAGATATGGTCCGACAGGGCATTTCCACTGAAGCTTTCTTT. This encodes CSARDMVRQGISTEAFF.

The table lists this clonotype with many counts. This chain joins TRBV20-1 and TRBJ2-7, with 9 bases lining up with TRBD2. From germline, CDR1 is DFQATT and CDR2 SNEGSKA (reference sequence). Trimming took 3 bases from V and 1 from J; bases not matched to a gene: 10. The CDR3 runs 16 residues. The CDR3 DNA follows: TGCAGTGCTAGCCGCCCAGGGCTAGCGGGGTCCTACGAGCAGTACTTC. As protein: CSASRPGLAGSYEQYF.

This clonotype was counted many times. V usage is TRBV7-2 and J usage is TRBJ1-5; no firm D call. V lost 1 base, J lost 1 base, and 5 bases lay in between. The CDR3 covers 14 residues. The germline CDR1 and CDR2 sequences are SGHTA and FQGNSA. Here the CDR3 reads CASSLVASNQPQHF. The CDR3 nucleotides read TGTGCCAGCAGCTTAGTGGCCAGCAATCAGCCCCAGCATTTT.

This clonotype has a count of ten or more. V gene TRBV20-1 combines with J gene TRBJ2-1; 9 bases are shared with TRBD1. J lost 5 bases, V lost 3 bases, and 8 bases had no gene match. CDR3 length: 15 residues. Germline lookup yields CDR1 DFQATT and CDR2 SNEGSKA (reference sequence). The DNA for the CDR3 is TGCAGTGCTAGCCGGGACAGGGCAATCGACAATGAGCAGTTCTTC. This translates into CSASRDRAIDNEQFF.

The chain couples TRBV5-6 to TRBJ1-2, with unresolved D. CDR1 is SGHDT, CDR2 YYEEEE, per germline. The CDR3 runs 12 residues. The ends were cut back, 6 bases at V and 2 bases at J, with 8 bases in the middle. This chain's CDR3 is CASTMENYGYTF. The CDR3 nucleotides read TGTGCCAGCACCATGGAAAACTATGGCTACACCTTC.

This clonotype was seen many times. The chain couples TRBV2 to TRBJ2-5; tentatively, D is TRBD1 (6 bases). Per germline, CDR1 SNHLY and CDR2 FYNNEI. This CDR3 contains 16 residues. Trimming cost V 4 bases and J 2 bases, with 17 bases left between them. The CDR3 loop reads CASSATGLGRQETQYF. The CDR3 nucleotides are TGTGCCAGCAGTGCCACAGGGCTTGGGAGACAAGAGACCCAGTACTTC. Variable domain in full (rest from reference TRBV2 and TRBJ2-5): EPEVTQTPSHQVTQMGQEVILRCVPISNHLYFYWYRQILGQKVEFLVSFYNNEISEKSEIFDDQFSVERPDGSNFTLKIRSTKLEDSAMYFCASSATGLGRQETQYFGPGTRLLVL.

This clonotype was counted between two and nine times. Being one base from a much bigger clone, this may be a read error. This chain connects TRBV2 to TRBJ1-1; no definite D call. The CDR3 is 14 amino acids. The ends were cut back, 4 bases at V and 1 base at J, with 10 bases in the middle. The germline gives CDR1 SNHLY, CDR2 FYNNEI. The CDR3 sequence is CASSGLHSNTEAFF. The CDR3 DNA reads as TGTGCCAGCAGTGGTCTACACTCGAACACTGAAGCTTTCTTT.

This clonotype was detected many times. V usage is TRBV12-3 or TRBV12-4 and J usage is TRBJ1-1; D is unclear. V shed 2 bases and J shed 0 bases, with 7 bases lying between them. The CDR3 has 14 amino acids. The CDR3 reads CASSLPRMNTEAFF. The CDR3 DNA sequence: TGTGCCAGCAGTTTACCACGGATGAACACTGAAGCTTTCTTT.

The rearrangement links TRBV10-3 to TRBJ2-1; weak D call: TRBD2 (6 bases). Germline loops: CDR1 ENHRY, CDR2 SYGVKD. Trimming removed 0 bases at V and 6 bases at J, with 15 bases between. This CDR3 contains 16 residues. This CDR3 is CAISESVGGTPNEQFF. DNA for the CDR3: TGTGCCATCAGTGAGTCGGTGGGGGGTACCCCCAATGAGCAGTTCTTC.

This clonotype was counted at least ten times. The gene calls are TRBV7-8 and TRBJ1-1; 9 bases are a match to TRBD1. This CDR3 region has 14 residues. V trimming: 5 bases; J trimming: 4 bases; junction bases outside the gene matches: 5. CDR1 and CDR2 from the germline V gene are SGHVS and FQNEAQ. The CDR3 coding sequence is TGTGCCAGCAGCATACAGGGGGCTGGCACTGAAGCTTTCTTT. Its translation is CASSIQGAGTEAFF.